The present entry profiles one T cell receptor (beta chain) with its context. Its antigen is not identified. This sample is part of a study of OX40 agonist ivuxolimab in advanced cancers. The germline V gene encodes CDR1 SQVTM and CDR2 ANQGSEA. V gave up 6 bases and J gave up 8 bases, with 11 bases separating them. This CDR3 comprises 11 residues. Broader study findings: Researchers did not determine the expanded peripheral T cells' antigen specificity.

Profiling relied on immunoSEQ multiplex PCR, and the TCRdb table lists in-frame clones only, not all of them. Altogether 80,000 or so clones are present, around 93% being singletons, with the ten largest covering 14%. V and J are TRBV29-1 and TRBJ2-1, with a tentative D call TRBD1 (6 bases). This TCR was sampled from an adult with an advanced solid tumor such as melanoma, head and neck, liver or kidney cancer. The sequencing here drew on CD4+ or CD8+ T cells sorted from blood, taken in a trial of the OX40 agonist ivuxolimab. The CDR3 spells CSVQGADEQFF. In DNA, the CDR3 is TGCAGCGTACAGGGAGCTGATGAGCAGTTCTTC.